These 16 T cell receptor beta chains share one sample of origin, sequenced in a study of blood T cell repertoires in COVID-19. Sequenced by immunoSEQ multiplex PCR; TCRdb stores in-frame clones only, minus some. This sample has 130,000 or so clones, with 79% found just once. Sequenced: peripheral blood. These receptors were collected from a woman in her 70s with COVID-19, enrolled during active disease.

The chain recombines TRBV6-1 with TRBJ2-3; no firm D call. The V gene's germline CDR1 is MNHNS and CDR2 SASEGT. Trimming removed 2 bases at V and 4 bases at J, with 13 bases between. There are 15 residues in the CDR3. DNA of the CDR3: TGTGCCAGCAGTGAAAGTCTCGGTCCCGCAGATACGCAGTATTTT. Translation: CASSESLGPADTQYF.

There are a few counts of this clone. V is TRBV5-6 and J is TRBJ2-1; 11 nucleotides align to TRBD2. V was clipped by 0 bases and J by 5 bases; unmatched bases: 7. The CDR3 has 17 residues. Germline CDR1 reads SGHDT; CDR2 reads YYEEEE. The CDR3 loop is CASSLVLAGGSDNEQFF. Here the CDR3 DNA reads TGTGCCAGCAGCTTGGTCCTAGCGGGGGGAAGTGACAATGAGCAGTTCTTC.

This clone was detected only once. The genes are TRBV3-1 (or the pseudogene TRBV3-2) and TRBJ2-4; weak D call: TRBD1 (6 bases). There are 15 residues in the CDR3. V lost 5 bases and J lost 3, with 14 bases in between. Germline CDR1 and CDR2: LGHDT and YNNKEL (reference sequence). CDR3 DNA: TGTGCCAGCAGCTCAAGGGGGACCCTCAAAAACATTCAGTACTTC. Translating it yields CASSSRGTLKNIQYF.

The chain has TRBV24-1 and TRBJ1-4, with D hard to call. The CDR3 is 12 amino acids. V was shortened by 4 bases and J by 7 bases, with 6 bases between the two germline ends. Germline-derived CDR1 and CDR2 are KGHDR and SFDVKD. The CDR3 spells CATSEGGEKLFF. The CDR3 DNA reads TGTGCCACCAGTGAAGGAGGTGAAAAACTGTTTTTT.

The J gene is TRBJ1-3, the V gene TRBV11-2; no clear D. The V end lost 0 bases, the J end lost 4 bases, and 10 bases lay between the germline ends. The CDR3 is 15 residues long. In germline, CDR1 is SGHAT, CDR2 FQNNGV. CDR3 protein: CASSLEPGSGNTIYF. CDR3 bases: TGTGCCAGCAGCTTAGAACCAGGCTCCGGAAACACCATATATTTT.

This chain uses TRBV28 with TRBJ1-4; 7 bases are a match to TRBD1. Germline lookup yields CDR1 MDHEN and CDR2 SYDVKM. The CDR3 runs to 14 residues. V lost 3 bases and J lost 8; bases outside the gene matches: 6. The CDR3 is CASSFSRGREKLFF. The DNA of the CDR3 is TGTGCCAGCAGTTTTTCGAGGGGGCGGGAAAAACTGTTTTTT.

The rearrangement joins TRBV7-2 to TRBJ2-2; TRBD2 aligns across 8 bases. V trimming: 5 bases; J trimming: 7 bases; junction bases outside the gene matches: 9. The CDR3 contains 15 residues. Germline V CDR1 and CDR2: SGHTA, FQGNSA. CDR3: CASSQGLASGGELFF. In DNA, the CDR3 is TGTGCCAGCAGCCAAGGACTAGCAAGTGGCGGGGAGCTGTTTTTT. The whole variable domain, filled in from reference TRBV7-2 and TRBJ2-2, reads GAGVSQSPSNKVTEKGKDVELRCDPISGHTALYWYRQSLGQGLEFLIYFQGNSAPDKSGLPSDRFSAERTGGSVSTLTIQRTQQEDSAVYLCASSQGLASGGELFFGEGSRLTVL.

This chain links TRBV30 with TRBJ1-2, with D perhaps TRBD1 (5 bases). The CDR3 spans 14 residues. Looked up from germline, CDR1 is GTSNPN and CDR2 is SVGIG (reference sequence). Trimming took 0 bases from V and 8 from J, leaving 16 bases between them. This chain's CDR3 is CAWSVLEGLGGYTF. The CDR3, as DNA: TGTGCCTGGAGTGTACTGGAGGGGTTGGGCGGCTACACCTTC. Using reference TRBV30 and TRBJ1-2 for the parts outside the CDR3, the full variable domain is SQTIHQWPATLVQPVGSPLSLECTVEGTSNPNLYWYRQAAGRGLQLLFYSVGIGQISSEVPQNLSASRPQDRQFILSSKKLLLSDSGFYLCAWSVLEGLGGYTFGSGTRLTVV.

The J gene is TRBJ2-3, the V gene TRBV6-5; D not certain. Looked up from germline, CDR1 is MNHEY and CDR2 is SVGAGI. The CDR3 contains 12 residues. V lost 6 bases and J 7 bases, leaving 11 bases between the germline ends. CDR3 amino acids: CASRSTLNTQYF. For the CDR3, the DNA is TGTGCCAGCAGATCGACTCTAAATACGCAGTATTTT.

The J gene is TRBJ2-2, the V gene TRBV7-9; TRBD1 matches 8 bases. The CDR3 covers 18 residues. The germline V gene encodes CDR1 SEHNR and CDR2 FQNEAQ (reference sequence). With V trimmed by 5 bases and J by 3 bases, 14 bases remained unmatched. CDR3 sequence (DNA): TGTGCCAGCAGCCCTTCGAGGTTCGGACAGGGAGACACCGGGGAGCTGTTTTTT. Protein: CASSPSRFGQGDTGELFF. Full variable domain (remainder filled in from reference TRBV7-9 and TRBJ2-2): DTGVSQNPRHKITKRGQNVTFRCDPISEHNRLYWYRQTLGQGPEFLTYFQNEAQLEKSRLLSDRFSAERPKGSFSTLEIQRTEQGDSAMYLCASSPSRFGQGDTGELFFGEGSRLTVL.

The chain employs TRBV28 and TRBJ1-5, with TRBD1 matching over 8 bases. The germline gives CDR1 MDHEN, CDR2 SYDVKM. V lost 4 bases, J lost 6 bases, and 8 bases stayed unmatched. The CDR3 spans 15 residues. The CDR3: CASSWTGRFGQPQHF. In nucleotides, the CDR3 is TGTGCCAGCAGTTGGACAGGGAGGTTTGGTCAGCCCCAGCATTTT.

The V and J genes are TRBV5-6 and TRBJ2-3; 12 nucleotides line up with TRBD2. CDR3 length: 16 amino acids. V lost 0 bases and J lost 1; bases outside the gene matches: 0. Per germline, CDR1 SGHDT and CDR2 YYEEEE. Here the CDR3 reads CASSLGLAGGTDTQYF. In nucleotides, the CDR3 is TGTGCCAGCAGCTTGGGACTAGCGGGGGGCACAGATACGCAGTATTTT.

V gene TRBV11-2 combines with J gene TRBJ1-1, with D tentatively TRBD1 (5 bases). Germline V lookup: CDR1 SGHAT, CDR2 FQNNGV. V was cut by 2 bases and J by 5 bases, with 9 bases left in between. There are 13 residues in the CDR3. The CDR3 protein is CASSLSGRTEAFF. In DNA form, the CDR3 reads TGTGCCAGCAGCTTATCAGGGAGGACTGAAGCTTTCTTT.

The chain has TRBV2 and TRBJ1-6; weak D call: TRBD1 (6 bases). V was cut by 5 bases and J by 5 bases, with 13 bases left in between. CDR1 is SNHLY, CDR2 FYNNEI, per germline. This CDR3 has 15 amino acids. Written as DNA, the CDR3 is TGTGCCAGCAGTCGGCAGGGGTTCGATAATTCACCCCTCCACTTT. Protein product: CASSRQGFDNSPLHF.

J is TRBJ1-2 and V is TRBV21-1; TRBD1, as called in the table, went unchecked against the DNA. TRBV21-1 is a known pseudogene. This CDR3 region has 13 residues. CDR3 sequence reads: CASSKWWDRAHTF. The CDR3, as DNA: TGTGCCAGCAGCAAATGGTGGGACAGGGCCCACACCTTC.

The genes are TRBV30 and TRBJ1-4, with TRBD1 identical over 9 bases. V lost 3 bases, J lost 4 bases, and 6 bases stayed unmatched. Germline loops: CDR1 GTSNPN, CDR2 SVGIG (reference sequence). CDR3 length: 15 amino acids. In DNA form, the CDR3 reads TGTGCCTGGAGCCGTGGACAGGGGTATAATGAAAAACTGTTTTTT. This sequence encodes CAWSRGQGYNEKLFF.